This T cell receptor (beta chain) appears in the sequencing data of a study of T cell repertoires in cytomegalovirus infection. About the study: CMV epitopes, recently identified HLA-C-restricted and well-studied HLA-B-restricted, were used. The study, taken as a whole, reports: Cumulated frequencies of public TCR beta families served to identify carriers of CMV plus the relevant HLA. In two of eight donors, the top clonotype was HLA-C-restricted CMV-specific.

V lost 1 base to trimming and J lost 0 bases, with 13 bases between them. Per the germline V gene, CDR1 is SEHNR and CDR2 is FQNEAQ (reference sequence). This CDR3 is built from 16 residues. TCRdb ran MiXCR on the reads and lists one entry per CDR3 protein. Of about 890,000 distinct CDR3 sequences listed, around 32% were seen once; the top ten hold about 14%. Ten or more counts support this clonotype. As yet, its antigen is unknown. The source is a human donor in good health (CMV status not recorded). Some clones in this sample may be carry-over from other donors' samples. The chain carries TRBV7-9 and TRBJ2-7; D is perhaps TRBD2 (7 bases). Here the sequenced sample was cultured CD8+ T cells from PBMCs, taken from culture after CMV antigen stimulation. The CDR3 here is CASSLGLRGLSYEQYF. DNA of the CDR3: TGTGCCAGCAGCTTAGGCTTGCGGGGGCTCTCCTACGAGCAGTACTTC.